This TCR beta chain was obtained from a study of shared clonotypes between healthy human individuals. Study information: For every donor, three CD4 naive, three CD4 memory, two CD8 naive and one CD8 memory plates were used.

With 6 bases removed from V and 5 bases from J, the gap between germline ends came to 8 bases. Germline V gene data show CDR1 as MDHEN and CDR2 as SYDVKM. The CDR3 is 11 amino acids. In the naive CD8 group, cells lacked CD45RO and were positively selected for CCR7, so terminally differentiated effector memory CD45RA+ cells were left out. The material for each subset, its genomic DNA, was split evenly across several immunoSEQ plates. Profiling relied on immunoSEQ multiplex PCR, and the TCRdb table lists in-frame clones only, not all of them. The profile covers about 2 million clones, with about 95% appearing a single time and 1.2% taken by the ten largest. This clone came up once.

The chain links TRBV28 to TRBJ2-7; D unclear. Sequencing was done on a sample of naive CD8+ T cells sorted from blood. The clonotype originates from a man younger than 35 in good health. The CDR3 here is CASSTNNEQYF. CDR3 coding DNA: TGTGCCAGCAGCACTAACAACGAGCAGTACTTC.